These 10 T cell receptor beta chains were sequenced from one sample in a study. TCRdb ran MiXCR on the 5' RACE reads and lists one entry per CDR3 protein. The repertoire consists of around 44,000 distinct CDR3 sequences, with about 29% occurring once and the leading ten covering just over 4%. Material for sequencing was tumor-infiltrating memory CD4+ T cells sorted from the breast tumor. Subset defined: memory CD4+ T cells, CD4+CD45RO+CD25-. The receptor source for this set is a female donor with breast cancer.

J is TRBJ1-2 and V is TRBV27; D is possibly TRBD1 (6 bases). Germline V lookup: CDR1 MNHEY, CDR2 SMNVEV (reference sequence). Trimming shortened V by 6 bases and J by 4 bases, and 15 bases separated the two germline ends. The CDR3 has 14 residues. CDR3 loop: CASSGDRLGYGYTF. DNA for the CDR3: TGTGCCAGCAGCGGCGACAGGCTCGGCTATGGCTACACCTTC.

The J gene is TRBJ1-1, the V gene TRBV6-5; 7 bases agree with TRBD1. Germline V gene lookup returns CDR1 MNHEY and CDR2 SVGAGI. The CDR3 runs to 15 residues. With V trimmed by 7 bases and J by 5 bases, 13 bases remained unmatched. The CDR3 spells CASTLGQGGNTEAFF. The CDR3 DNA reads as TGTGCCAGCACCCTGGGTCAGGGGGGAAATACTGAAGCTTTCTTT.

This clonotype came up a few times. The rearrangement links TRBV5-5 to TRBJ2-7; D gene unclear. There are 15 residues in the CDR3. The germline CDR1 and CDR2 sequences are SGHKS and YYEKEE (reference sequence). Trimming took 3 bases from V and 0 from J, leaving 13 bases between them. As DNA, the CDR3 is TGTGCCAGCAGCTCTTTTCTCCAGGTCTCCTACGAGCAGTACTTC. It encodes CASSSFLQVSYEQYF.

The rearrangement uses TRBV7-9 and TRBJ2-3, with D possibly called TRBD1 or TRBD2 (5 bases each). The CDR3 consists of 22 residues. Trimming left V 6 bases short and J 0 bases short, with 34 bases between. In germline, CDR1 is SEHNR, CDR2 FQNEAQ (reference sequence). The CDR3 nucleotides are TGTGCCAGCAGGCGTTTGGGGCAATATTTAGACCGGGACGGACTCAGCACAGATACGCAGTATTTT. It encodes CASRRLGQYLDRDGLSTDTQYF.

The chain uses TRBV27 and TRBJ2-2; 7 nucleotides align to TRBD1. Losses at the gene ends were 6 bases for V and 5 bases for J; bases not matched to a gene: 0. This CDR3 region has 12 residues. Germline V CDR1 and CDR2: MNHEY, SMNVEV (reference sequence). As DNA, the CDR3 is TGTGCCAGCAGACAGGGGACCGGGGAGCTGTTTTTT. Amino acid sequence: CASRQGTGELFF.

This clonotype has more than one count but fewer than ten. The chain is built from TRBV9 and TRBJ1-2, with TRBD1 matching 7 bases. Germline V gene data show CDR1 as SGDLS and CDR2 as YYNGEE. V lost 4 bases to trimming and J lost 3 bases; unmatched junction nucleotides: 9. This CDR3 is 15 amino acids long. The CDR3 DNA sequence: TGTGCCAGCAGCTTCAGAGACAGGGAGTACTATGGCTACACCTTC. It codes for CASSFRDREYYGYTF.

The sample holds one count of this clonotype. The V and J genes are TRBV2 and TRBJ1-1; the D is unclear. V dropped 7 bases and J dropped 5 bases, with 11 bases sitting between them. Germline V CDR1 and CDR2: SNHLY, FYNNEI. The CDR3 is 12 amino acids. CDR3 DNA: TGTGCCAGCAAGGGCACACGAACTGAAGCTTTCTTT. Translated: CASKGTRTEAFF. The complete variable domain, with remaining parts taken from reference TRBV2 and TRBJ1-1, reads EPEVTQTPSHQVTQMGQEVILRCVPISNHLYFYWYRQILGQKVEFLVSFYNNEISEKSEIFDDQFSVERPDGSNFTLKIRSTKLEDSAMYFCASKGTRTEAFFGQGTRLTVV.

In DNA, the CDR3 is TGTGCCAGCACCCAGGGAGGCGTCACTGAAGCTTTCTTT. This gives the protein CASTQGGVTEAFF. This chain uses TRBV6-2 or TRBV6-3 with TRBJ1-1, with D possibly matching TRBD1 (5 bases). V was cut by 7 bases and J by 4 bases, with 13 bases left in between. CDR1 and CDR2 (germline): MNHEY, SVGEGT. The CDR3 consists of 13 residues.

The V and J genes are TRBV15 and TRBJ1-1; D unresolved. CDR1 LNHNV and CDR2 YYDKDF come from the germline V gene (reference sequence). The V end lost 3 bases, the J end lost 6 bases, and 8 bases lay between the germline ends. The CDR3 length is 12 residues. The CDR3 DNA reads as TGTGCCACCAGCAGGGCTGGAGCTGAAGCTTTCTTT. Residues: CATSRAGAEAFF.

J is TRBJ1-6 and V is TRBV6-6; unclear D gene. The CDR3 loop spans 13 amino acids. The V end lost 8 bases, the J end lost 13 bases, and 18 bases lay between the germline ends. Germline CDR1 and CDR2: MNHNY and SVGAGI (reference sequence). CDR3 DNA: TGTGCCAGCCTGGCGGGGTCCGGCGGCCCCCTCCACTTT. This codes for CASLAGSGGPLHF.